These 15 T cell receptor beta chains came from one sample sequenced in a study of graft-versus-host responses after intestinal transplantation. Some clones are missing from TCRdb's copy, which holds only in-frame ones; the method was immunoSEQ multiplex PCR. The data show 40,000 or so clones, just over 90% seen once. The specimen was PBMCs, collected approximately 700 days after intestinal transplantation. These receptors were obtained from a human patient who received an intestinal transplant, so some T cells may come from the graft donor.

V gene TRBV10-1 combines with J gene TRBJ2-7; possible D gene TRBD1, 6 bases. Trimming stripped 7 bases from V and 2 bases from J, with 15 bases between. Germline CDR1 WNHNN, CDR2 SYGVQD (reference sequence). This CDR3 is 14 amino acids long. CDR3 loop: CASTSGTRPYEQYF. Written as DNA, the CDR3 is TGCGCCAGCACCTCCGGGACAAGGCCCTACGAGCAGTACTTC.

V is TRBV11-2 and J is TRBJ1-2, with D possibly TRBD1 on 5 matching bases. Germline CDR1 and CDR2: SGHAT and FQNNGV. The V gene lost 0 bases and the J gene lost 4 bases, with 12 bases spanning the gap. The CDR3 covers 15 residues. The CDR3 nucleotides are TGTGCCAGCAGCTTAGACAGTGGGGGGACCTATGGCTACACCTTC. Its protein product is CASSLDSGGTYGYTF.

The gene calls are TRBV5-1 and TRBJ2-5; a possible D gene is TRBD2 (5 bases). Germline-derived CDR1 and CDR2 are SGHRS and YFSETQ. Trimming pared 2 bases from V and 1 base from J, leaving 9 bases between. The CDR3 runs to 14 residues. In DNA, the CDR3 is TGCGCCAGCAGCTTAAGCGGAGCCCAAGAGACCCAGTACTTC. The encoded protein is CASSLSGAQETQYF.

The chain has TRBV30 and TRBJ2-7; no firm D call. V lost 4 bases to trimming and J lost 1 base, with 11 bases between them. This CDR3 region has 13 residues. CDR1 GTSNPN and CDR2 SVGIG come from the germline V gene (reference sequence). The CDR3, as DNA: TGTGCCTGGAACCCGACTCCTTCCTACGAGCAGTACTTC. Translation: CAWNPTPSYEQYF.

The chain is built from TRBV6-1 and TRBJ2-1; no firm D call. Germline V gives CDR1 MNHNS, CDR2 SASEGT. V shed 4 bases and J shed 4 bases, with 14 bases lying between them. The CDR3 has 15 amino acids. The DNA for the CDR3 is TGTGCCAGCAGTGGTGCGATCCGCAATTACAATGAGCAGTTCTTC. Its protein product is CASSGAIRNYNEQFF.

V gene TRBV7-3 combines with J gene TRBJ2-7, with D tentatively TRBD2 (6 bases). This CDR3 has 15 amino acids. Trimming took off 1 base at V and 5 bases at J, with 15 bases between the two ends. The germline gives CDR1 SGHTA, CDR2 FQGTGA. The CDR3 DNA reads TGTGCCAGCAGCTTAAGGGCAGGAGGGTTGAACGAGCAGTACTTC. This encodes CASSLRAGGLNEQYF.

This chain uses TRBV7-2 with TRBJ2-7; 7 bases align to TRBD2. With 1 base clipped from V and 7 bases from J, the junction kept 10 bases outside the gene matches. This CDR3 is 15 amino acids long. CDR1 is SGHTA, CDR2 FQGNSA, per germline. In DNA form, the CDR3 reads TGTGCCAGCAGCTTAGATCAGGGAGGGCCTACGGAGCAGTACTTC. It encodes CASSLDQGGPTEQYF. The whole variable domain, filled in from reference TRBV7-2 and TRBJ2-7, reads GAGVSQSPSNKVTEKGKDVELRCDPISGHTALYWYRQSLGQGLEFLIYFQGNSAPDKSGLPSDRFSAERTGGSVSTLTIQRTQQEDSAVYLCASSLDQGGPTEQYFGPGTRLTVT.

The chain combines TRBV12-5 with TRBJ2-7; D remains ambiguous. Germline values: CDR1 LGHNT, CDR2 FRNRAP. The CDR3 is 11 residues long. The ends were cut back, 3 bases at V and 3 bases at J, with 3 bases in the middle. The CDR3 DNA reads TGTGCTAGTGGTTTACACTACGAGCAGTACTTC. This gives the protein CASGLHYEQYF.

The rearrangement joins TRBV28 to TRBJ2-2; 12 nucleotides agree with TRBD1. The junction had 13 bases not matched to a gene; V was cut back by 7 bases and J by 4 bases. CDR1 MDHEN and CDR2 SYDVKM come from the germline V gene. This CDR3 spans 18 amino acids. CDR3 region: CASNRDRGPELFTGELFF. In DNA form, the CDR3 reads TGTGCCAGCAATCGGGACAGGGGGCCCGAACTATTCACCGGGGAGCTGTTTTTT.

The V and J genes are TRBV27 and TRBJ2-5; no firm D call. Trimming cost V 1 base and J 4 bases, with 4 bases left between them. Germline-derived CDR1 and CDR2 are MNHEY and SMNVEV (reference sequence). The CDR3 spans 12 residues. CDR3 loop: CASSLLGETQYF. The CDR3 DNA is TGTGCCAGCAGTTTATTAGGAGAGACCCAGTACTTC.

The CDR3 loop reads CASSLPGDYYGYTF. DNA of the CDR3: TGTGCCAGCAGCTTACCGGGAGATTACTATGGCTACACCTTC. The chain joins TRBV7-2 to TRBJ1-2; D call uncertain. The germline gives CDR1 SGHTA, CDR2 FQGNSA. The CDR3 extends over 14 amino acids. V lost 2 bases and J lost 3, with 10 bases in between.

The chain employs TRBV10-1 and TRBJ1-3; D gene unclear. The V end was cut by 1 base, the J end by 4 bases, with 17 bases between. Germline-derived CDR1 and CDR2 are WNHNN and SYGVQD (reference sequence). This CDR3 comprises 17 residues. The CDR3 coding sequence is TGCGCCAGCAGTGAGTATATTCGACGGACTGGCGGAAACACCATATATTTT. Protein: CASSEYIRRTGGNTIYF.

J is TRBJ2-5 and V is TRBV10-1; possible D gene TRBD1, 5 bases. The germline V gene has CDR1 WNHNN and CDR2 SYGVQD (reference sequence). The V and J ends lost 0 bases and 1 base respectively, with 9 bases between them. The CDR3 has 15 amino acids. CDR3 DNA: TGCGCCAGCAGTGAGTCCACAGGACCCCAAGAGACCCAGTACTTC. It encodes CASSESTGPQETQYF.

The chain is built from TRBV15 and TRBJ2-1; 10 nucleotides line up with TRBD2. With 0 bases clipped from V and 7 bases from J, the junction kept 9 bases outside the gene matches. CDR1 LNHNV and CDR2 YYDKDF come from the germline V gene (reference sequence). The CDR3 is made up of 17 amino acids. CDR3 loop: CATSRDKREGLFNEQFF. The CDR3 DNA is TGTGCCACCAGCAGAGATAAGCGGGAGGGCTTATTTAATGAGCAGTTCTTC.

In its sample, this clone was seen once. J is TRBJ1-2 and V is TRBV6-9; 10 bases map to TRBD1. This CDR3 region has 14 residues. Germline V CDR1 and CDR2: MNHGY, SVAAGI. With V trimmed by 5 bases and J by 4 bases, 4 bases remained unmatched. CDR3 amino acids: CASSRDRGGYGYTF. The CDR3 region has the DNA TGTGCCAGCAGTAGGGACAGGGGTGGCTATGGCTACACCTTC.